One and the same sample provided the 15 T cell receptor beta chains below, sequenced in a study of long-term antiretroviral therapy in people with HIV. Run at survey level, the immunoSEQ assay was version v3.0. Produced via immunoSEQ multiplex PCR; TCRdb's table is partial and in-frame only. Here the sample spans 27,000 or so clones, approximately 86% being singletons. Sequencing was performed on unsorted PBMCs, taken 1.2 years after starting antiretroviral therapy. These receptors originate from a man over 45 with HIV.

The chain carries TRBV4-1 and TRBJ2-3; 9 nucleotides line up with TRBD2. CDR1 is MGHRA and CDR2 is YSYEKL in the germline V gene. Trimming took 0 bases from V and 6 from J; bases not matched to a gene: 10. CDR3 size: 17 residues. CDR3 residues: CASSQESRGLASDTQYF. CDR3 bases: TGCGCCAGCAGCCAAGAGTCCCGGGGACTAGCAAGCGATACGCAGTATTTT.

V gene TRBV7-2 combines with J gene TRBJ2-3; tentative D call: TRBD2 (7 bases). The CDR3 extends over 17 amino acids. V dropped 5 bases and J dropped 4 bases, with 22 bases sitting between them. Germline loops: CDR1 SGHTA, CDR2 FQGNSA. The CDR3 DNA is TGTGCCAGCAGCGCTAGCTCGGGGGGCCTTCTATCAGATACGCAGTATTTT. It encodes CASSASSGGLLSDTQYF.

The rearrangement joins TRBV28 to TRBJ1-1, with a tentative D call TRBD1 (5 bases). This CDR3 is built from 16 residues. The V end was cut by 6 bases, the J end by 1 base, with 18 bases between. The germline V gene encodes CDR1 MDHEN and CDR2 SYDVKM. CDR3 sequence: CASRAGGEMGNTEAFF. CDR3 bases: TGTGCCAGCAGAGCGGGGGGGGAAATGGGGAACACTGAAGCTTTCTTT.

This chain joins TRBV7-9 and TRBJ2-1; tentative D call: TRBD2 (5 bases). Looked up from germline, CDR1 is SEHNR and CDR2 is FQNEAQ (reference sequence). The CDR3 contains 15 residues. Trimming left V 1 base short and J 0 bases short, with 7 bases between. Here the CDR3 DNA reads TGTGCCAGCAGCTTAGTAGGGAGCTCCTACAATGAGCAGTTCTTC. Translated: CASSLVGSSYNEQFF.

This clone appeared a single time. The chain recombines TRBV28 with TRBJ1-4, with TRBD1 matching 7 bases. The V and J ends lost 4 bases and 8 bases, in that order; junction bases with no gene match: 13. In germline, CDR1 is MDHEN, CDR2 SYDVKM. The CDR3 runs to 16 residues. The CDR3 loop reads CASSSPYRGFREKLFF. DNA for the CDR3: TGTGCCAGCAGTTCGCCCTACAGGGGTTTTAGAGAAAAACTGTTTTTT.

This chain joins TRBV18 and TRBJ1-5; D is possibly TRBD1 (6 bases). The germline CDR1 and CDR2 sequences are KGHSH and LQKENI. This CDR3 contains 15 residues. V lost 3 bases, J lost 1 base, and 10 bases lay in between. This CDR3 is CASSPGGLSNQPQHF. The CDR3 bases are TGTGCCAGCTCACCCGGGGGCTTGAGCAATCAGCCCCAGCATTTT.

The genes are TRBV15 and TRBJ1-5; the D gene is possibly TRBD1 (5 bases). The CDR3 contains 14 residues. The V gene's germline CDR1 is LNHNV and CDR2 YYDKDF (reference sequence). Trimming pared 6 bases from V and 0 bases from J, leaving 9 bases between. The DNA of the CDR3 is TGTGCCACCAGAAGCGGGGGTAGCAATCAGCCCCAGCATTTT. As protein: CATRSGGSNQPQHF.

The chain joins TRBV9 to TRBJ1-2; 11 positions agree with TRBD1. The CDR3 runs 15 residues. V was clipped by 3 bases and J by 2 bases; unmatched bases: 3. Germline V lookup: CDR1 SGDLS, CDR2 YYNGEE. Here the CDR3 reads CASSAGQGVNYGYTF. The CDR3 coding sequence is TGTGCCAGCAGCGCGGGACAGGGGGTAAACTATGGCTACACCTTC.

This clone was picked up a small number of times. The chain combines TRBV7-9 with TRBJ2-7, with D perhaps TRBD1 or TRBD2 (5 bases each). V lost 6 bases and J 2 bases, leaving 8 bases between the germline ends. Germline CDR1 reads SEHNR; CDR2 reads FQNEAQ (reference sequence). This CDR3 has 12 amino acids. The CDR3 here is CASRGTAYEQYF. The CDR3 nucleotides read TGTGCCAGCAGAGGGACGGCCTACGAGCAGTACTTC.

V and J are TRBV5-8 and TRBJ1-1; no clear D. Trimming cost V 0 bases and J 7 bases, with 4 bases left between them. The V gene's germline CDR1 is SGHTS and CDR2 YDEGEE. The CDR3 length is 11 residues. Here the CDR3 reads CASSLVGEAFF. CDR3 coding DNA: TGTGCCAGCAGCTTGGTGGGTGAAGCTTTCTTT.

This sequence joins TRBV30 and TRBJ1-4; D possibly corresponds to TRBD1 (5 bases). Trimming stripped 4 bases from V and 8 bases from J, with 20 bases between. Germline assignment: CDR1 GTSNPN and CDR2 SVGIG (reference sequence). The CDR3 has 15 residues. The CDR3 sequence is CAWTRRRGQGEKLFF. In DNA, the CDR3 is TGTGCCTGGACCAGACGAAGGGGCCAGGGAGAAAAACTGTTTTTT. The variable domain in full, completed from reference TRBV30 and TRBJ1-4, reads SQTIHQWPATLVQPVGSPLSLECTVEGTSNPNLYWYRQAAGRGLQLLFYSVGIGQISSEVPQNLSASRPQDRQFILSSKKLLLSDSGFYLCAWTRRRGQGEKLFFGSGTQLSVL.

This chain uses TRBV28 with TRBJ1-2; no clear D gene. Germline CDR1 reads MDHEN; CDR2 reads SYDVKM. The germline V and J ends were trimmed by 6 bases and 5 bases, with 7 bases remaining between them. The CDR3 runs to 11 residues. The CDR3 region has the DNA TGTGCCAGCAGGACGGTTTATGGCTACACCTTC. Its protein is CASRTVYGYTF.

The V and J genes are TRBV7-6 and TRBJ2-1; 7 nucleotides align to TRBD2. J gave up 2 bases and V 2 bases, and 15 bases lay outside the gene matches. The CDR3 totals 19 residues. Germline CDR1 and CDR2: SGHVS and FNYEAQ. The CDR3 is CASSLRQPFIAGTYNEQFF. DNA of the CDR3: TGTGCCAGCAGCTTAAGGCAGCCCTTTATAGCGGGTACCTACAATGAGCAGTTCTTC.

This clone was seen only once. This rearrangement joins TRBV2 to TRBJ2-7; 7 nucleotides align to TRBD1. CDR1 and CDR2 (germline): SNHLY, FYNNEI. The CDR3 covers 14 residues. With 5 bases clipped from V and 4 bases from J, the junction kept 8 bases outside the gene matches. CDR3: CASSQDRVSYEQYF. Written as DNA, the CDR3 is TGTGCCAGCAGTCAAGACAGGGTGTCGTACGAGCAGTACTTC.

This chain connects TRBV4-1 to TRBJ1-5, with D uncertain. The V end lost 7 bases, the J end lost 3 bases, and 19 bases lay between the germline ends. The CDR3 is 16 amino acids. Germline loops: CDR1 MGHRA, CDR2 YSYEKL. CDR3 sequence: CASKPFLSFANQPQHF. The CDR3 nucleotides read TGCGCCAGCAAACCTTTTCTCTCTTTTGCCAATCAGCCCCAGCATTTT.